The entry below describes one T cell receptor beta chain. Its antigen remains unidentified. Original data processing: Filtering differed since immunoSEQ provided only junctions, with no quality scores. Some clones are missing from TCRdb's copy, which holds only in-frame ones; the method was immunoSEQ multiplex PCR. V, J and clone size are taken as reported in that table, and D and trimming were inferred from the DNA itself. Among roughly 2.2 million clones listed, 85% to 95% were seen once. The sample originates from a study of shared clonotypes between healthy human individuals. General study points: Apart from blood, nothing was sampled; tissue repertoires likely differ.

V was clipped by 3 bases and J by 4 bases, with 17 bases between them. CDR1 and CDR2 from the germline V gene are SGDLS and YYNGEE. This CDR3 comprises 16 residues. The sample was naive CD4+ T cells from PBMCs. The subset denotes: CD45RA+ positively selected. The chain uses TRBV9 and TRBJ2-1, with D possibly being TRBD1 (6 bases). The source of this sequence is a man younger than 35 in good health. Some clones in this sample may be carry-over from other donors' samples. The CDR3: CASSEGVVAPYNEQFF. The CDR3 nucleotides are TGTGCCAGCAGCGAGGGGGTGGTAGCGCCATACAATGAGCAGTTCTTC. Variable domain in full (rest from reference TRBV9 and TRBJ2-1): DSGVTQTPKHLITATGQRVTLRCSPRSGDLSVYWYQQSLDQGLQFLIQYYNGEERAKGNILERFSAQQFPDLHSELNLSSLELGDSALYFCASSEGVVAPYNEQFFGPGTRLTVL.